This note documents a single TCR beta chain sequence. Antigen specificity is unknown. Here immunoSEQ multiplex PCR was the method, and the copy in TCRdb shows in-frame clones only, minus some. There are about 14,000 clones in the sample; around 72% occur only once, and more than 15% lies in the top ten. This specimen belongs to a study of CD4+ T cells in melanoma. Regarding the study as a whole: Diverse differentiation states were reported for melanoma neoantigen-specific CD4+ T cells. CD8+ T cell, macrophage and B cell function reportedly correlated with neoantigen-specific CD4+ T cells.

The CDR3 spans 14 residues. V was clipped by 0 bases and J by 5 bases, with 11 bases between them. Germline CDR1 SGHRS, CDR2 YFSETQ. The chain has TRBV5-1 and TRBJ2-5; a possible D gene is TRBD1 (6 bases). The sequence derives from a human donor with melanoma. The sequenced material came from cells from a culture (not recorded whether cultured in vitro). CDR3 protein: CASSLVSGAETQYF. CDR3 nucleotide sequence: TGCGCCAGCAGCTTGGTGTCAGGGGCCGAGACCCAGTACTTC.